This T cell receptor beta chain emerged from a study of radiotherapy plus CTLA-4 blockade in lung cancer. Across the whole study: Objective responses emerged in 15% to 20% of patients, and over 30% attained disease control. Study-wide results and caveats: Following radiotherapy plus ipilimumab, tumor-derived TCR clones expanded in the blood. Early clonal dynamics of blood T cells, together with interferon-beta, were reported as the best response predictor.

In the case of this clone: Its antigen remains unknown.

The protocol was immunoSEQ multiplex PCR, while the TCRdb copy is restricted to in-frame clones and leaves out a portion. The data show tens of thousands of clones, around 75% seen once. CDR1 is ENHRY and CDR2 is SYGVKD in the germline V gene. The V end was cut by 3 bases, the J end by 2 bases, with 10 bases between. This CDR3 contains 15 residues. This chain uses TRBV10-3 with TRBJ2-2; D gene uncertain. The clonotype was recovered from a human donor with non-small cell lung cancer that progressed on radiotherapy plus ipilimumab. Specimen: peripheral blood, collected from a patient treated with radiotherapy plus ipilimumab. The CDR3 spells CAISDEPTNTGELFF. The DNA for the CDR3 is TGTGCCATCAGTGACGAGCCGACTAACACCGGGGAGCTGTTTTTT.